This passage covers 3 T cell receptor beta chains from one sample sequenced in a study of cytomegalovirus exposure and HLA in healthy donors. The PCR was carried out with 60 Vbeta primers and 13 Jbeta primers. Assay used: immunoSEQ multiplex PCR; TCRdb lists only in-frame clones, some missing. The table lists over 120,000 clones, 75% of them singletons. Sequenced input: PBMCs. These receptors were taken from a man under 40 in good health and CMV-seronegative.

Only a few counts were recorded for this clone. The V call is TRBV29-1, the J call TRBJ2-7; D is ambiguous. V was shortened by 1 base and J by 3 bases, with 10 bases between the two germline ends. The CDR3 loop spans 13 amino acids. From germline, CDR1 is SQVTM and CDR2 ANQGSEA. As DNA, the CDR3 is TGCAGCGTTGAAGGCAGGTCTAACTACGAGCAGTACTTC. This codes for CSVEGRSNYEQYF.

The chain is built from TRBV7-2 and TRBJ2-1; 8 positions agree with TRBD2. The CDR3 has 14 amino acids. The trim removed 1 base at V and 8 bases at J, leaving 4 bases unmatched. Germline lookup yields CDR1 SGHTA and CDR2 FQGNSA. DNA of the CDR3: TGTGCCAGCAGCTTAGGACCGGGGGGGGATGAGCAGTTCTTC. Its protein is CASSLGPGGDEQFF.

V and J are TRBV19 and TRBJ2-4; maybe TRBD1 (6 bases). The CDR3 length is 15 residues. Germline V gives CDR1 LNHDA, CDR2 SQIVND (reference sequence). Trimming pared 5 bases from V and 2 bases from J, leaving 13 bases between. The CDR3 region has the DNA TGTGCCAGTAGTGCCGCAGGGGCGTCCAAAAACATTCAGTACTTC. Encoded protein: CASSAAGASKNIQYF.